These T cell receptor beta chains were read from a single sample in a study of cytomegalovirus exposure and HLA in healthy donors. Some clones are missing from TCRdb's copy, which holds only in-frame ones; the method was immunoSEQ multiplex PCR. This table holds fewer than 150,000 clones, roughly 75% found once. The sample was PBMCs. The receptors derive from a man in his forties in good health and CMV-seropositive. CDR3s include the opening cysteine and the closing phenylalanine or tryptophan. Size is omitted from some rows. Given values are once, few, many or a class for expanded clones.

TRBV11-2	.	TRBJ1-5	14	CASSLDRGIQPQHF
TRBV7-2	few	TRBJ2-1	15	CASSFRQGTYNEQFF
TRBV6-6	few	TRBJ1-3	13	CASSFGGGNTIYF
TRBV2	.	TRBJ1-2	13	CASSEKTPYGYTF
TRBV10-3	.	TRBJ1-1	13	CAICPGGNTEAFF
TRBV19	.	TRBJ2-7	15	CASSPGTSGTGEQYF
TRBV7-6	once	TRBJ1-5	15	CASSLAQGSNQPQHF
TRBV5-1	.	TRBJ2-3	17	CASSLETSGVGTDTQYF
TRBV19	.	TRBJ1-5	18	CASNPNSAGWADNQPQHF
TRBV4-2	.	TRBJ2-2	18	CASSQDPGGSIGTGELFF
TRBV7-9	.	TRBJ2-1	15	CASSLVGGTSGSQFF
TRBV5-1	.	TRBJ1-2	14	CASSPPGQGLGYTF
TRBV7-8	.	TRBJ2-7	17	CASSLTQTSGRLYEQYF
TRBV7-9	.	TRBJ1-2	14	CASSLMDREYGYTF
TRBV6-6	.	TRBJ1-5	15	CASSYSTRGSQPQHF
TRBV6-5	.	TRBJ2-5	13	CASSYDREETQYF
TRBV9	.	TRBJ1-2	12	CASSATGDGYTF
TRBV7-8	.	TRBJ1-6	14	CASSFRDRGSPLHF
TRBV4-3	.	.	14	CASSQARQGLEQYF
TRBV5-6	.	TRBJ1-2	13	CASSLGQGGGYTF
TRBV10-3	.	TRBJ1-1	13	CAAQGIGVTEAFF
TRBV2	.	TRBJ2-2	16	CASTLAGRSVTGELFF
TRBV6-5	.	TRBJ1-1	11	CASSYGPEAFF
TRBV7-2	.	TRBJ2-2	15	CASSFSGRADGELFF
TRBV5-1	once	TRBJ2-1	11	CASSPGIEQFF
TRBV4-1	once	TRBJ2-7	19	CASSQDHTSGRAKDYEQYF
TRBV4-1	.	TRBJ2-4	18	CASSQDGEAALAKNIQYF
TRBV7-2	.	TRBJ2-3	14	CASITYPGTDTQYF
TRBV4-1	.	TRBJ2-7	19	CASSQVSSGRALGTYEQYF
TRBV4-1	.	TRBJ2-5	15	CASSQESAGKETQYF
TRBV6-1	few	TRBJ2-7	15	CAISESGNVGYEQYF
TRBV5-1	.	TRBJ2-1	16	CASSLAGGRTYNEQFF
TRBV7-9	few	TRBJ2-3	17	CASSPGLAGARTDTQYF
TRBV2	.	TRBJ2-2	15	CASIPKTRNTGELFF
TRBV29-1	.	TRBJ1-1	17	CSVEDSRTGGVNTEAFF
TRBV29-1	.	TRBJ1-4	14	CSVTNRGTNEKLFF
TRBV7-2	.	TRBJ1-5	12	CASSPPPGAQHF
TRBV10-1	.	TRBJ2-1	16	CASSGSSGGMGDEQFF
TRBV4-2	.	TRBJ1-1	15	CASSQDWGQKGKAFF
TRBV15	.	TRBJ1-4	20	CATSRGVGTGSLATNEKLFF
TRBV19	.	TRBJ2-3	16	CASSIGEGLPTDTQYF
TRBV6-6	.	TRBJ2-1	14	CASSPSAAYNEQFF
TRBV28	.	TRBJ1-2	14	CASSTGHTNYGYTF
TRBV7-8	.	TRBJ1-6	17	CASSPMMRATYNSPLHF
TRBV5-6	.	TRBJ2-1	15	CASSFLTTPDDEQFF
TRBV28	.	TRBJ2-2	16	CASSFLAGVNTGELFF
TRBV9	.	TRBJ2-7	11	CASSANDWLYF
TRBV27	.	TRBJ1-1	16	CASSLGARLAGTEAFF
TRBV10-2	.	TRBJ2-2	16	CASSGFGGADTGELFF
TRBV2	.	TRBJ2-3	12	CASGSGSDTQYF
TRBV29-1	.	TRBJ1-1	13	CSVALRRDTEAFF
TRBV14	.	TRBJ1-4	15	CASSQPGHVGEKLFF
TRBV4-1	.	TRBJ2-2	16	CASSQGLAGDTGELFF